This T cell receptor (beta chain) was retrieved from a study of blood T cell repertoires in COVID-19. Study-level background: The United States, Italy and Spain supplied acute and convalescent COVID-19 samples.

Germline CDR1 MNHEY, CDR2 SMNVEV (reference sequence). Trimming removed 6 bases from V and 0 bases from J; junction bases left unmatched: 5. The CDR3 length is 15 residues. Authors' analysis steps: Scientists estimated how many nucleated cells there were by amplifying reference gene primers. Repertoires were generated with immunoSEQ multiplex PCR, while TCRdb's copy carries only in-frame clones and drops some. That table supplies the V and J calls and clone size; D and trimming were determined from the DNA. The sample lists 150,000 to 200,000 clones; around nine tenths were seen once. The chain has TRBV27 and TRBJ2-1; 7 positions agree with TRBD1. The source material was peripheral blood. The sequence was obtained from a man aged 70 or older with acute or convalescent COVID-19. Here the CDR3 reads CASSNRGSSYNEQFF. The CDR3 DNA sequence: TGTGCCAGCAGCAACAGGGGCAGCTCCTACAATGAGCAGTTCTTC.